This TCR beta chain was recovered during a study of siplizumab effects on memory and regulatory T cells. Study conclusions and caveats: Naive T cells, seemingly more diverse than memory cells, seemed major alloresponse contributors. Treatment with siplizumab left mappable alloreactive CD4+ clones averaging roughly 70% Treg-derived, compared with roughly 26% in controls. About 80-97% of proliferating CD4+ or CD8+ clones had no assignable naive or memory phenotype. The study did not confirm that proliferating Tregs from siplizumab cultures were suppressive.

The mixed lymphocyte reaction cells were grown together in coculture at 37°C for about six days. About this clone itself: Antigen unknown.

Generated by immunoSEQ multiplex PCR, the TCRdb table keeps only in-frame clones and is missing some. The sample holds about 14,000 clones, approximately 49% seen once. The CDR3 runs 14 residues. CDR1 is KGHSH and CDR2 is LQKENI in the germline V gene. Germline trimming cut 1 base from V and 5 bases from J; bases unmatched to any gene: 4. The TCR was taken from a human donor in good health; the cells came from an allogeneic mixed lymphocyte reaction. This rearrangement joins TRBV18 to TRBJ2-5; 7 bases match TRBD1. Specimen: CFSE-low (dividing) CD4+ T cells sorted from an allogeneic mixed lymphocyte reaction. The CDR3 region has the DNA TGTGCCAGCTCACCACAGACAGGGCAGGAGACCCAGTACTTC. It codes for CASSPQTGQETQYF.